This TCR beta chain was observed in a study of T cells in Graves' hyperthyroidism and ophthalmopathy. Study findings and constraints: Also found in blood were most expanded thyroid clonotypes above 0.001.

Pregnant or lactating patients were excluded, as were those with uncontrolled infection or other autoimmune disease. Using around 10 ml of fresh peripheral blood, PBMCs were prepared. There are a few counts of this clonotype. Its antigen remains unidentified. The V segment lost 4 bases and the J segment 4 bases; nucleotides outside the gene matches: 5. Germline V gene sequence: CDR1 MGHRA, CDR2 YSYEKL. CDR3 size: 15 residues. RNA transcripts served as the template for amplifying TCR beta CDR3 regions. First-round RT-PCR with HTBI primers amplified the TCR CDR3 region. Each CDR3 protein gets one entry after TCRdb re-called the multiplex PCR reads with MiXCR. The top ten clones hold roughly an eighth of a sample with hundreds of thousands of distinct CDR3 sequences, about 14% of them seen once.

The sample consisted of blood. This sequence originates from a man aged 18 to 30 with Graves' ophthalmopathy. The chain recombines TRBV4-1 with TRBJ1-2; 11 bases are a match to TRBD1. CDR3 region: CASSPGQGAFYGYTF. The CDR3 DNA sequence: TGCGCCAGCAGCCCTGGACAGGGGGCCTTCTATGGCTACACCTTC.